The 20 T cell receptor beta chains below all came from one sample that was sequenced in a study of T cell responses to AZD1222 COVID-19 vaccine. Profiling relied on immunoSEQ multiplex PCR, and the TCRdb table lists in-frame clones only, not all of them. Here the sample spans some 130,000 clones, about 90% being singletons. Sequences were derived from peripheral blood, sampled 28 days after the second AZD1222 dose. The receptors stem from an adult who received the AZD1222 COVID-19 vaccine.

CDR3 region: CASSTGTGNSPLHF. CDR3 DNA sequence: TGTGCCAGCAGCACCGGGACAGGCAATTCACCCCTCCACTTT. This chain connects TRBV7-9 to TRBJ1-6, with 8 bases that match TRBD1. V gave up 5 bases and J gave up 7 bases; unmatched junction bases: 4. The V gene's germline CDR1 is SEHNR and CDR2 FQNEAQ (reference sequence). This CDR3 is built from 14 residues.

CDR3 sequence: CASSPSGRGEKLFF. The CDR3 DNA is TGTGCCAGTAGTCCTTCAGGGAGAGGGGAAAAACTGTTTTTT. The chain carries TRBV19 and TRBJ1-4; a possible D gene is TRBD1 (5 bases). Germline CDR1 and CDR2: LNHDA and SQIVND (reference sequence). Trimming stripped 5 bases from V and 8 bases from J, with 15 bases between. The CDR3 covers 14 residues.

As for this clone: In this CDR3 the conserved last residue, phenylalanine or tryptophan, is missing, so a read error is likely. The DNA is omitted, as the CDR3 cannot be located on it reliably, and the CDR3 follows TCRdb's listing. J is TRBJ1-1 and V is TRBV7-2; the DNA was not used to check the table's D call, TRBD1. Germline-derived CDR1 and CDR2 are SGHTA and FQGNSA. Including both end residues, the CDR3 is 13 amino acids long. The CDR3 sequence: CASSFRDSLAMSI.

The CDR3 spells CASSLTGRPSGANVLTF. The DNA for the CDR3 is TGTGCCAGCAGTTTGACAGGGAGGCCCTCTGGGGCCAACGTCCTGACTTTC. This sequence joins TRBV27 and TRBJ2-6; D may be TRBD1 (7 bases). Germline V gene data show CDR1 as MNHEY and CDR2 as SMNVEV (reference sequence). This CDR3 region has 17 residues. Trimming removed 3 bases from V and 0 bases from J, with 12 bases in between.

The chain recombines TRBV19 with TRBJ1-2, with D possibly TRBD1 on 6 matching bases. The CDR3 contains 16 residues. The V gene's germline CDR1 is LNHDA and CDR2 SQIVND (reference sequence). Trimming removed 5 bases at V and 6 bases at J, with 22 bases between. The chain's CDR3 is CASSPPQGRDLHGYTF. The CDR3 nucleotides read TGTGCCAGTAGTCCCCCACAGGGAAGGGACTTACATGGCTACACCTTC.

CDR3 sequence (DNA): TGTGCCAGCAGCGAACGCTACAATGAGCAGTTCTTC. It codes for CASSERYNEQFF. This rearrangement joins TRBV9 to TRBJ2-1, with D unresolved. Per germline, CDR1 SGDLS and CDR2 YYNGEE. The CDR3 covers 12 residues. Trimming removed 3 bases from V and 3 bases from J, with 4 bases in between.

The DNA for the CDR3 is TGTGCCAGCAGTGAATCGGGGCCGAATCAGCCCCAGCATTTT. Protein product: CASSESGPNQPQHF. V usage is TRBV6-1 and J usage is TRBJ1-5; TRBD1 might be the D (5 bases). V dropped 2 bases and J dropped 4 bases, with 9 bases sitting between them. Germline V gene lookup returns CDR1 MNHNS and CDR2 SASEGT. The CDR3 is 14 residues long.

The chain combines TRBV11-2 with TRBJ2-2; maybe TRBD2 (6 bases). Trimming took 5 bases from V and 2 from J, leaving 18 bases between them. CDR1 is SGHAT, CDR2 FQNNGV, per germline. This CDR3 has 17 residues. The chain's CDR3 is CASSHWGGTPNTGELFF. For the CDR3, the DNA is TGTGCCAGCAGCCATTGGGGCGGGACTCCCAACACCGGGGAGCTGTTTTTT.

For the CDR3, the DNA is TGTGCCAGCAGTCTGATGGGGGGATCCTACGAGCAGTACTTC. As protein: CASSLMGGSYEQYF. V and J are TRBV28 and TRBJ2-7, with D maybe TRBD2 (6 bases). CDR3 size: 14 residues. The V gene lost 5 bases and the J gene lost 1 base, with 12 bases spanning the gap. Germline V lookup: CDR1 MDHEN, CDR2 SYDVKM. The variable domain in full, with the rest retrieved from reference TRBV28 and TRBJ2-7, is DVKVTQSSRYLVKRTGEKVFLECVQDMDHENMFWYRQDPGLGLRLIYFSYDVKMKEKGDIPEGYSVSREKKERFSLILESASTNQTSMYLCASSLMGGSYEQYFGPGTRLTVT.

CDR3 loop: CAISHRDRNYEQYF. The CDR3 bases are TGTGCCATCAGCCACCGGGACAGAAACTACGAGCAGTACTTC. The rearrangement uses TRBV10-3 and TRBJ2-7, with 7 bases that match TRBD1. Germline V gene data show CDR1 as ENHRY and CDR2 as SYGVKD. This CDR3 comprises 14 residues. J gave up 3 bases and V 6 bases, and 8 bases lay outside the gene matches.

This clone was counted once. The chain has TRBV5-1 and TRBJ2-5; 7 bases agree with TRBD2. The CDR3 contains 16 residues. From germline, CDR1 is SGHRS and CDR2 YFSETQ. The V and J ends lost 0 bases and 0 bases, in that order; junction bases with no gene match: 5. CDR3 in amino acids: CASSLGLAEYQETQYF. The CDR3 coding sequence is TGCGCCAGCAGCTTGGGTCTAGCGGAGTACCAAGAGACCCAGTACTTC.

This clone has a single count. The rearrangement uses TRBV7-3 and TRBJ2-2; D may be TRBD1 (5 bases). Trimming stripped 3 bases from V and 7 bases from J, with 18 bases between. The CDR3 contains 16 residues. CDR1 and CDR2 (germline): SGHTA, FQGTGA. Here the CDR3 DNA reads TGTGCCAGCAGCTTCATGAAGGGGTTAGGGCTCGGGGAGCTGTTTTTT. Translated: CASSFMKGLGLGELFF.

The chain combines TRBV28 with TRBJ1-2; the match to TRBD1 covers 8 bases. The V segment lost 3 bases and the J segment 4 bases; nucleotides outside the gene matches: 7. This CDR3 is 15 amino acids long. Germline V gene data show CDR1 as MDHEN and CDR2 as SYDVKM. The CDR3 DNA reads TGTGCCAGCAGTTTCCCCCGGCAGGGGGCCTATGGCTACACCTTC. The encoded protein is CASSFPRQGAYGYTF.

This sequence joins TRBV7-8 and TRBJ2-2, with D perhaps TRBD2 (6 bases). The germline gives CDR1 SGHVS, CDR2 FQNEAQ. The CDR3 is made up of 13 amino acids. V lost 0 bases and J lost 8, with 7 bases in between. The CDR3 protein is CASSLAGGGELFF. CDR3 sequence (DNA): TGTGCCAGCAGCTTAGCCGGGGGAGGGGAGCTGTTTTTT.

This clone turned up a few times. V gene TRBV28 combines with J gene TRBJ1-5; D gene ambiguous. Trimming removed 6 bases at V and 5 bases at J, with 11 bases between. The CDR3 contains 13 residues. CDR1 is MDHEN, CDR2 SYDVKM, per germline. The CDR3: CASREQLDQPQHF. The DNA of the CDR3 is TGTGCCAGCAGGGAACAGTTGGATCAGCCCCAGCATTTT.

The chain couples TRBV6-5 to TRBJ1-2, with a possible D match to TRBD1 (5 bases). V lost 4 bases to trimming and J lost 2 bases, with 17 bases between them. The CDR3 is 16 residues long. Germline CDR1 is MNHEY and CDR2 is SVGAGI. In nucleotides, the CDR3 is TGTGCCAGCAGTTCTCGGCGCGGAAAGGGGAACTATGGCTACACCTTC. Translating it yields CASSSRRGKGNYGYTF.

The chain recombines TRBV28 with TRBJ1-4, with D unclear. Germline CDR1 MDHEN, CDR2 SYDVKM. V lost 3 bases and J 8 bases, leaving 13 bases between the germline ends. The CDR3 has 14 amino acids. DNA of the CDR3: TGTGCCAGCAGTTTGGCCCCCGAGAACGAAAAACTGTTTTTT. Residues: CASSLAPENEKLFF.

J is TRBJ2-2 and V is TRBV12-3 or TRBV12-4; D assignment may be TRBD1 or TRBD2 (7 bases each). V lost 6 bases, J lost 11 bases, and 16 bases lay in between. The CDR3 covers 13 residues. The CDR3 loop reads CASSLQRDRELFF. The CDR3 coding sequence is TGTGCCAGCAGCCTTCAGCGGGACAGAGAGCTGTTTTTT.

The gene calls are TRBV7-3 and TRBJ2-5, with D unclear. Trimming stripped 3 bases from V and 4 bases from J, with 9 bases between. The CDR3 totals 13 residues. From germline, CDR1 is SGHTA and CDR2 FQGTGA. CDR3 nucleotides: TGTGCCAGCAGCTTGAACCGTGGAGAGACCCAGTACTTC. This encodes CASSLNRGETQYF.

J is TRBJ2-7 and V is TRBV6-5; TRBD1 is a possible D gene (6 bases). CDR1 and CDR2 from the germline V gene are MNHEY and SVGAGI. This CDR3 is 14 amino acids long. Deletions cut 9 bases from V and 0 bases from J, with 15 bases between. The DNA for the CDR3 is TGTGCCAGTAAGAGGACAGAGAGCTCCTACGAGCAGTACTTC. Protein sequence: CASKRTESSYEQYF.